This note documents a single T cell receptor beta chain sequence. Antigen: not known. The time point here: pre-sensitization, week 0. Treatment described: therapeutic diphenylcyclopropenone sensitization with weekly scalp DPC. This sample was taken from a study of human T cells and chemical hapten exposure. The overall study: Yields of TCR per sample differed, chiefly owing to small differences in pooled library volume. Overall study results and limits: Alopecia was present in the donors, so their immune response may differ from healthy people's.

Individual cDNA molecules each carried unique molecular identifiers attached by the library. Authors' analysis steps: Sequenced samples showed a median of roughly 99,000 TCRs each, with counts running from around 24,000 to 710,000. MiXCR was run by TCRdb on the RACE reads, yielding one entry per CDR3 protein. V and J calls and clone size were set by TCRdb, not the authors. The sample consists of fewer than 200,000 distinct CDR3 sequences, roughly 30% of them appearing once. V lost 5 bases, J lost 7 bases, and 15 bases lay in between. Per the germline V gene, CDR1 is MDHEN and CDR2 is SYDVKM. CDR3 length equals 14 residues.

Sample: whole blood, taken in connection with sensitization to the hapten diphenylcyclopropenone (DPC). The chain combines TRBV28 with TRBJ2-1; maybe TRBD2 (5 bases). This receptor was taken from a woman aged 25 to 45 with alopecia areata. Some clones in this sample may be carry-over from other donors' samples. This chain's CDR3 is CASSPDYPRNEQFF. The CDR3 DNA reads TGTGCCAGCAGTCCAGACTACCCCAGAAATGAGCAGTTCTTC.